This passage covers 16 T cell receptor beta chains from one sample sequenced in a study of STAT5B mutations in CD4+ large granular lymphocyte leukemia. Libraries were prepared by immunoSEQ multiplex PCR; TCRdb keeps only in-frame clonotypes and omits some of them. The table includes fewer than 40,000 clones, over 60% detected once. The source material was CD4+ T cells from blood buffy coats. The receptors were gathered from a human donor in good health.

The gene calls are TRBV5-5 and TRBJ2-1, with no clear D. The CDR3 is made up of 14 amino acids. The V and J ends lost 2 bases and 5 bases respectively, with 11 bases between them. The germline V gene encodes CDR1 SGHKS and CDR2 YYEKEE (reference sequence). CDR3 in DNA: TGTGCCAGCAGCTTAAACTTTGTCGACAATGAGCAGTTCTTC. Amino acid sequence: CASSLNFVDNEQFF.

The CDR3 sequence: CASSRLLGEKLFF. As DNA, the CDR3 is TGTGCCAGCAGCCGCCTCCTGGGTGAAAAACTGTTTTTT. J is TRBJ1-4 and V is TRBV11-3; D is undetermined. The germline V and J ends were trimmed by 5 bases and 7 bases, with 11 bases remaining between them. The length of the CDR3 is 13 residues. In germline, CDR1 is SGHNT, CDR2 YENEEA.

CDR3 residues: CASGWGTALYEQYF. CDR3 DNA sequence: TGTGCTAGTGGTTGGGGGACAGCTCTCTACGAGCAGTACTTC. The rearrangement links TRBV12-5 to TRBJ2-7; 7 bases line up with TRBD1. The germline CDR1 and CDR2 sequences are LGHNT and FRNRAP. The V gene end was trimmed by 4 bases and the J gene end by 3 bases; junction bases not matched to a gene: 6. This CDR3 has 14 amino acids.

V is TRBV5-4 and J is TRBJ2-3, with D maybe TRBD2 (7 bases). The V gene's germline CDR1 is SGHNT and CDR2 YYREEE (reference sequence). Trimming removed 3 bases from V and 2 bases from J, with 19 bases in between. The CDR3 covers 17 residues. CDR3 residues: CASSSARTAGYTDTQYF. DNA of the CDR3: TGTGCCAGCAGCTCAGCAAGGACAGCGGGGTACACAGATACGCAGTATTTT.

The genes are TRBV29-1 and TRBJ1-1; no reliable D call. The CDR3 length is 16 residues. CDR1 and CDR2 from the germline V gene are SQVTM and ANQGSEA. With 4 bases removed from V and 0 bases from J, the gap between germline ends came to 18 bases. CDR3: CSVAGLGTAMNTEAFF. The CDR3 bases are TGCAGCGTTGCCGGATTGGGCACAGCCATGAACACTGAAGCTTTCTTT.

The chain's CDR3 is CASGSRTGQETQYF. DNA of the CDR3: TGTGCTAGTGGTTCGCGGACAGGGCAAGAGACCCAGTACTTC. The gene calls are TRBV12-5 and TRBJ2-5, with TRBD1 identical over 8 bases. The CDR3 spans 14 residues. Trimming took 4 bases from V and 2 from J; bases not matched to a gene: 3. The germline V gene has CDR1 LGHNT and CDR2 FRNRAP.

The sample holds one count of this clone. V gene TRBV5-1 combines with J gene TRBJ1-1; D remains unclear. The CDR3 consists of 15 residues. V dropped 0 bases and J dropped 0 bases, with 9 bases sitting between them. The germline gives CDR1 SGHRS, CDR2 YFSETQ. This chain's CDR3 is CASSLGAGMNTEAFF. DNA of the CDR3: TGCGCCAGCAGCTTGGGGGCGGGGATGAACACTGAAGCTTTCTTT.

The chain combines TRBV4-3 with TRBJ1-2; D perhaps matches TRBD1 (5 bases). CDR3 size: 18 residues. V was trimmed by 0 bases and J by 4 bases, leaving 21 bases between them. The germline V gene has CDR1 LGHNA and CDR2 YSLEER. CDR3 DNA sequence: TGCGCCAGCAGCCAAGATCCCGCCAGGGCCTGGGCGGCCTATGGCTACACCTTC. Its translation is CASSQDPARAWAAYGYTF.

The rearrangement joins TRBV7-9 to TRBJ2-1, with TRBD1 matching over 8 bases. With V trimmed by 1 base and J by 5 bases, 1 base remained unmatched. Germline V gene sequence: CDR1 SEHNR, CDR2 FQNEAQ (reference sequence). The CDR3 has 14 residues. The CDR3, as DNA: TGTGCCAGCAGCTTAGACAGGGGGGACAATGAGCAGTTCTTC. Encoded protein: CASSLDRGDNEQFF.

This sequence joins TRBV27 and TRBJ1-1; 11 bases match TRBD1. CDR3 length equals 14 residues. The germline V gene has CDR1 MNHEY and CDR2 SMNVEV (reference sequence). The J segment lost 5 bases and the V segment lost 4 bases, leaving 3 bases of the junction unmatched. This chain's CDR3 is CASSWDRGVTEAFF. DNA for the CDR3: TGTGCCAGCAGTTGGGACAGGGGGGTGACTGAAGCTTTCTTT.

The genes are TRBV7-2 and TRBJ2-2; 8 bases line up with TRBD1. CDR1 SGHTA and CDR2 FQGNSA come from the germline V gene. V shed 2 bases and J 5 bases; nucleotides not matched to a gene: 4. The CDR3 has 15 residues. CDR3 sequence reads: CASSLMQGATGELFF. In DNA form, the CDR3 reads TGTGCCAGCAGCTTAATGCAGGGGGCGACCGGGGAGCTGTTTTTT. The entire variable domain, with the rest obtained from reference TRBV7-2 and TRBJ2-2, is as follows: GAGVSQSPSNKVTEKGKDVELRCDPISGHTALYWYRQSLGQGLEFLIYFQGNSAPDKSGLPSDRFSAERTGGSVSTLTIQRTQQEDSAVYLCASSLMQGATGELFFGEGSRLTVL.

The V gene is TRBV7-3, the J gene TRBJ2-7; D unresolved. In germline, CDR1 is SGHTA, CDR2 FQGTGA. The CDR3 is 13 residues long. V lost 4 bases to trimming and J lost 3 bases, with 10 bases between them. CDR3 bases: TGTGCCAGCAGCTCCCAGCCAGGCTACGAGCAGTACTTC. Amino acids: CASSSQPGYEQYF.

The chain recombines TRBV11-3 with TRBJ1-3, with D hard to call. CDR3 length: 17 residues. Deletions cut 4 bases from V and 3 bases from J, with 19 bases between. Germline values: CDR1 SGHNT, CDR2 YENEEA. The CDR3 here is CASSSAGVYWRGNTIYF. Written as DNA, the CDR3 is TGTGCCAGCAGCTCGGCGGGCGTTTATTGGCGTGGAAACACCATATATTTT.

This clone was seen just once. V is TRBV29-1 and J is TRBJ1-1, with TRBD1 matching 11 bases. Germline values: CDR1 SQVTM, CDR2 ANQGSEA. The V gene end was trimmed by 7 bases and the J gene end by 2 bases; junction bases not matched to a gene: 6. This CDR3 is 14 amino acids long. The CDR3 sequence: CSARDRGANTEAFF. The CDR3 bases are TGCAGCGCCCGGGACAGGGGGGCAAACACTGAAGCTTTCTTT.

The chain couples TRBV7-1 to TRBJ1-2; no firm D call. TRBV7-1 has ORF status, its function being uncertain. V lost 5 bases and J lost 6, with 13 bases in between. The CDR3 contains 13 residues. In DNA, the CDR3 is TGTGCCAGCAGCCCACAGTGGAGAAATGGCTACACCTTC. It translates to CASSPQWRNGYTF.

The chain uses TRBV29-1 and TRBJ1-5, with 10 positions matching TRBD1. The CDR3 is 19 amino acids. V was clipped by 4 bases and J by 1 base; unmatched bases: 16. The V gene's germline CDR1 is SQVTM and CDR2 ANQGSEA. CDR3 DNA sequence: TGCAGCGTTGTAGTTCGCGGACAGGGGGTCCTTGGAAGCAATCAGCCCCAGCATTTT. Translating it yields CSVVVRGQGVLGSNQPQHF.